This paragraph reports one T cell receptor beta chain. Its antigen is as yet unknown. These data originate in a study of CD8+CD57+ T cells in acquired aplastic anemia. Study-wide background: Sorted CD4+ and CD8+ cells gave an average of around 3.1 ug of DNA.

Whole-study findings and limits: For CD8+ Simpson's diversity, patients and controls showed no significant difference.

With 7 bases clipped from V and 5 bases from J, the junction kept 7 bases outside the gene matches. The CDR3 has 14 amino acids. CDR1 and CDR2 (germline): MNHNS, SASEGT. TCR beta VDJ combinations and CDR3 sequences were profiled from genomic DNA. TCRdb processed the reads anew with MiXCR; each CDR3 protein has one entry. The table includes approximately 190,000 distinct CDR3 sequences, 40% to 50% detected once. For sequencing, patients were chosen who had shown expansion of CD8+CD57+ cells by flow cytometry. The cohort consisted entirely of patients having severe acquired aplastic anemia. The study sampled blood from patients who had received no therapy.

This TCR was sampled from a human donor with aplastic anemia. The rearrangement joins TRBV6-1 to TRBJ1-3; 8 bases align to TRBD1. What was sequenced was sorted CD4+, CD8+, or CD8+CD57+ T cells (not recorded which) from PBMCs. The chain's CDR3 is CASTGGENRNTIYF. The CDR3 coding sequence is TGTGCCAGCACAGGGGGCGAAAATAGAAACACCATATATTTT.